These 5 T cell receptor beta chains originate from one sample sequenced in a study of shared clonotypes between healthy human individuals. CD8 cells regarded as naive lacked CD45RO, were positively chosen for CCR7, and omitted terminally differentiated effector memory CD45RA+ cells. Libraries were prepared by immunoSEQ multiplex PCR; TCRdb keeps only in-frame clonotypes and omits some of them. The profile covers around 650,000 clones, with around 96% appearing a single time and roughly 0.12% taken by the ten largest. Sequencing was carried out using naive CD8+ T cells sorted from blood. The receptors were sampled from a woman aged 25 to 39 in good health.

The CDR3 DNA sequence: TGTGCCAGTAGTTTCCGGGACAGGGTGAATTCCGGGGCCAACGTCCTGACTTTC. Encoded protein: CASSFRDRVNSGANVLTF. The V call is TRBV19, the J call TRBJ2-6, with 9 bases that match TRBD1. With 5 bases clipped from V and 4 bases from J, the junction kept 12 bases outside the gene matches. The CDR3 covers 18 residues. Germline assignment: CDR1 LNHDA and CDR2 SQIVND (reference sequence).

This clone has just one count. The J gene is TRBJ1-1, the V gene TRBV4-1; D unresolved. V gave up 0 bases and J gave up 4 bases, with 9 bases separating them. Germline V gives CDR1 MGHRA, CDR2 YSYEKL. The CDR3 is 14 amino acids. The CDR3 spells CASSQDRFGTEAFF. CDR3 sequence (DNA): TGCGCCAGCAGCCAAGACAGGTTCGGCACTGAAGCTTTCTTT.

This rearrangement joins TRBV5-6 to TRBJ1-4; weak D call: TRBD1 (5 bases). CDR3 length: 16 residues. Per germline, CDR1 SGHDT and CDR2 YYEEEE. Trimming removed 2 bases at V and 4 bases at J, with 15 bases between. The CDR3 sequence: CASSLGAGIGNEKLFF. CDR3 nucleotide sequence: TGTGCCAGCAGCTTAGGGGCGGGGATCGGTAATGAAAAACTGTTTTTT.

The V and J genes are TRBV5-6 and TRBJ2-7; TRBD2 is a possible D gene (6 bases). The V gene's germline CDR1 is SGHDT and CDR2 YYEEEE. The V end lost 4 bases, the J end lost 2 bases, and 13 bases lay between the germline ends. The CDR3 runs to 14 residues. CDR3 sequence reads: CASSPYGEAYEQYF. The CDR3 DNA sequence: TGTGCCAGCAGCCCCTATGGGGAGGCCTACGAGCAGTACTTC.

The V call is TRBV4-1, the J call TRBJ1-1, with TRBD1 matching 7 bases. V shed 2 bases, J shed 3 bases, and the junction held 9 bases outside the gene matches. Germline CDR1 MGHRA, CDR2 YSYEKL. This CDR3 spans 16 amino acids. CDR3 amino acids: CASSQFSRGQDTEAFF. The CDR3, as DNA: TGCGCCAGCAGCCAATTTTCTAGGGGGCAGGACACTGAAGCTTTCTTT.